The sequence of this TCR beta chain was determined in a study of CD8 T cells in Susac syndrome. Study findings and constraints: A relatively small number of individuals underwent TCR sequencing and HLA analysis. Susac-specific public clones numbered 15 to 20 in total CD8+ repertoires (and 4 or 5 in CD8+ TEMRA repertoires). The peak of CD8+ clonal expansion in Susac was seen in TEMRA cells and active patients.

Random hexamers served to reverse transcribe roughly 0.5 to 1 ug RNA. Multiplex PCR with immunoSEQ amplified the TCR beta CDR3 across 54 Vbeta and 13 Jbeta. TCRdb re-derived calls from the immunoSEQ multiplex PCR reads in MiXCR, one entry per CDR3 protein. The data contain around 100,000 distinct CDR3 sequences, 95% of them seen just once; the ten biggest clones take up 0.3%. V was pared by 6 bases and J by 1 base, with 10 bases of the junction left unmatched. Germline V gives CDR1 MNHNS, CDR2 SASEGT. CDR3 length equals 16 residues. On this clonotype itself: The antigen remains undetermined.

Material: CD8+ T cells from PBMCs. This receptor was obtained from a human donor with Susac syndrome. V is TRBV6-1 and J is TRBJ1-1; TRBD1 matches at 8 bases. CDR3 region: CASSLLPGTGNTEAFF. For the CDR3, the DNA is TGTGCCAGCAGCCTATTGCCCGGGACAGGGAACACTGAAGCTTTCTTT.